These 24 T cell receptor beta chains originate from one sample sequenced in a study of T cells in localized non-small cell lung cancer. Using immunoSEQ multiplex PCR, the repertoire was profiled, and TCRdb retains in-frame clones only, with some absent. The sample holds about 40,000 clones, roughly 88% seen once. Specimen: peripheral blood, collected before any cancer treatment. These TCRs come from a woman aged 40-70 years with stage I lung adenocarcinoma.

This chain connects TRBV7-9 to TRBJ2-1; a weak D match, TRBD2 (5 bases). The germline V and J ends were trimmed by 5 bases and 8 bases, with 10 bases remaining between them. Germline V gene data show CDR1 as SEHNR and CDR2 as FQNEAQ (reference sequence). CDR3 length: 12 amino acids. The CDR3 DNA reads as TGTGCCAGCAGCCTTACGGGGTATGAGCAGTTCTTC. Translated: CASSLTGYEQFF.

The rearrangement links TRBV29-1 to TRBJ2-3; perhaps D is TRBD1 or TRBD2 (5 bases each). The CDR3 spans 14 residues. CDR1 and CDR2 from the germline V gene are SQVTM and ANQGSEA. V was cut by 4 bases and J by 8 bases, with 19 bases left in between. CDR3 amino acids: CSVAADSTGGTQYF. The CDR3 bases are TGCAGCGTTGCGGCGGACTCTACTGGGGGTACGCAGTATTTT.

The chain uses TRBV6-1 and TRBJ2-7; 12 bases align to TRBD1. Germline V lookup: CDR1 MNHNS, CDR2 SASEGT. V trimming: 3 bases; J trimming: 2 bases; junction bases outside the gene matches: 11. This CDR3 spans 18 amino acids. CDR3 in amino acids: CASSERDRGPYKTYEQYF. The CDR3 DNA is TGTGCCAGCAGTGAGCGGGACAGGGGGCCCTATAAGACCTACGAGCAGTACTTC.

CDR3 nucleotide sequence: TGCGCCAGCAGCCAGGAAAGACTAGCGGAGTACAATGAGCAGTTCTTC. It translates to CASSQERLAEYNEQFF. The chain has TRBV4-1 and TRBJ2-1, with 9 bases lining up with TRBD2. The V gene's germline CDR1 is MGHRA and CDR2 YSYEKL. The trim removed 3 bases at V and 4 bases at J, leaving 7 bases unmatched. The CDR3 totals 16 residues.

The chain employs TRBV7-3 and TRBJ2-3; the D is unclear. The CDR3 consists of 13 residues. Trimming stripped 5 bases from V and 6 bases from J, with 12 bases between. Germline assignment: CDR1 SGHTA and CDR2 FQGTGA. This chain's CDR3 is CASSPDPGDTQYF. The CDR3, as DNA: TGTGCCAGCAGCCCCGACCCTGGCGATACGCAGTATTTT. The entire variable domain, with the rest obtained from reference TRBV7-3 and TRBJ2-3, is as follows: GAGVSQTPSNKVTEKGKYVELRCDPISGHTALYWYRQSLGQGPEFLIYFQGTGAADDSGLPNDRFFAVRPEGSVSTLKIQRTERGDSAVYLCASSPDPGDTQYFGPGTRLTVL.

The genes are TRBV2 and TRBJ2-5; D unresolved. The CDR3 has 14 residues. Trimming pared 7 bases from V and 0 bases from J, leaving 12 bases between. Germline values: CDR1 SNHLY, CDR2 FYNNEI. This CDR3 reads CASNPRAYQETQYF. CDR3 coding DNA: TGTGCCAGCAATCCACGCGCGTACCAAGAGACCCAGTACTTC.

V gene TRBV5-1 combines with J gene TRBJ1-3, with D maybe TRBD1 (6 bases). Trimming removed 3 bases at V and 3 bases at J, with 22 bases between. Germline V lookup: CDR1 SGHRS, CDR2 YFSETQ. This CDR3 region has 18 residues. CDR3: CASSWTALVPRGGNTIYF. The CDR3 region has the DNA TGCGCCAGCAGCTGGACAGCTCTCGTACCTCGGGGTGGAAACACCATATATTTT.

This chain links TRBV11-2 with TRBJ2-7; possible D gene TRBD1, 5 bases. CDR1 is SGHAT, CDR2 FQNNGV, per germline. There are 15 residues in the CDR3. V lost 4 bases and J 7 bases, leaving 20 bases between the germline ends. The CDR3 DNA sequence: TGTGCCAGCAGCTCCCTGATGGGGCCCCTAAAAGAGCAGTACTTC. It specifies CASSSLMGPLKEQYF.

This rearrangement joins TRBV9 to TRBJ2-1, with D unresolved. CDR1 and CDR2 (germline): SGDLS, YYNGEE. The CDR3 is made up of 13 amino acids. V lost 4 bases and J lost 1, with 6 bases in between. The CDR3 loop reads CASSQRSYNEQFF. The CDR3 DNA sequence: TGTGCCAGCAGCCAGAGATCCTACAATGAGCAGTTCTTC.

In the case of this clone: Different DNA sequences within this sample yield the same CDR3. The gene calls are TRBV5-1 and TRBJ2-7; maybe TRBD1 (6 bases). The germline V and J ends were trimmed by 0 bases and 0 bases, with 13 bases remaining between them. Germline V gene lookup returns CDR1 SGHRS and CDR2 YFSETQ. The CDR3 is 16 residues long. CDR3 region: CASSLDGQLSSYEQYF. Written as DNA, the CDR3 is TGCGCCAGCAGCTTGGATGGACAGTTGAGCTCCTACGAGCAGTACTTC.

The chain joins TRBV5-1 to TRBJ2-7; 7 positions agree with TRBD2. CDR3 length: 14 residues. Trimming at V came to 0 bases and at J to 7 bases, leaving 7 bases not matched to a gene. CDR1 is SGHRS and CDR2 is YFSETQ in the germline V gene. CDR3 nucleotides: TGCGCCAGCAGCTTGGAGGGAGGGCCGAGGGAGCAGTACTTC. Amino acid sequence: CASSLEGGPREQYF.

This clone was seen a handful of times. This CDR3 reads CASIDEGRNTEAFF. CDR3 bases: TGTGCCAGCATCGACGAGGGGCGCAACACTGAAGCTTTCTTT. This chain connects TRBV6-5 to TRBJ1-1, with D possibly matching TRBD1 (5 bases). V gave up 7 bases and J gave up 2 bases, with 14 bases separating them. Looked up from germline, CDR1 is MNHEY and CDR2 is SVGAGI. CDR3 size: 14 residues.

V gene TRBV5-1 combines with J gene TRBJ1-1, with D possibly TRBD1 on 5 matching bases. There are 14 residues in the CDR3. From germline, CDR1 is SGHRS and CDR2 YFSETQ. V lost 2 bases and J 1 base, leaving 9 bases between the germline ends. CDR3: CASSFFQGNTEAFF. Here the CDR3 DNA reads TGCGCCAGCAGCTTTTTTCAGGGGAACACTGAAGCTTTCTTT. The full variable domain, rest sourced from reference TRBV5-1 and TRBJ1-1, is KAGVTQTPRYLIKTRGQQVTLSCSPISGHRSVSWYQQTPGQGLQFLFEYFSETQRNKGNFPGRFSGRQFSNSRSEMNVSTLELGDSALYLCASSFFQGNTEAFFGQGTRLTVV.

The CDR3 DNA is TGTGCCACCTTCGAGGGGCAGGGGTGCAATGAGCAGTTCTTC. It codes for CATFEGQGCNEQFF. The chain links TRBV21-1 to TRBJ2-1; the table gives TRBD1 as D, unverified against the DNA. TRBV21-1 is an annotated pseudogene. CDR3 length: 14 residues.

The chain is built from TRBV28 and TRBJ1-6; D might be TRBD1 (5 bases). The length of the CDR3 is 14 residues. Germline CDR1 is MDHEN and CDR2 is SYDVKM. V was clipped by 7 bases and J by 9 bases, with 16 bases between them. The CDR3: CASIPGSGGSPLHF. The DNA of the CDR3 is TGTGCCAGCATCCCCGGGTCCGGGGGTTCACCCCTCCACTTT. Combining the CDR3 with reference TRBV28 and TRBJ1-6 gives the whole variable domain DVKVTQSSRYLVKRTGEKVFLECVQDMDHENMFWYRQDPGLGLRLIYFSYDVKMKEKGDIPEGYSVSREKKERFSLILESASTNQTSMYLCASIPGSGGSPLHFGNGTRLTVT.

The V call is TRBV7-2, the J call TRBJ2-7, with a possible D match to TRBD1 (5 bases). V was clipped by 8 bases and J by 0 bases, with 14 bases between them. The CDR3 runs to 14 residues. Germline assignment: CDR1 SGHTA and CDR2 FQGNSA. CDR3 nucleotides: TGTGCCAGCCGCCGAAGGGGCAGCTCCTACGAGCAGTACTTC. Amino acids: CASRRRGSSYEQYF.

The J gene is TRBJ2-1, the V gene TRBV5-1; 7 nucleotides agree with TRBD2. This CDR3 contains 15 residues. After removal of 4 bases from V and 8 bases from J, the junction contained 12 bases not matched to a gene. Germline V gene sequence: CDR1 SGHRS, CDR2 YFSETQ. The CDR3 reads CASSPTTSRNHEQFF. CDR3 DNA sequence: TGCGCCAGCAGCCCTACGACTAGCCGGAACCATGAGCAGTTCTTC.

A single count supports this clone. The rearrangement links TRBV18 to TRBJ2-2; 7 bases fit TRBD1. Germline CDR1 and CDR2: KGHSH and LQKENI. V gave up 0 bases and J gave up 3 bases; unmatched junction bases: 4. The CDR3 length is 16 residues. The CDR3 DNA reads as TGTGCCAGCTCACCACCGGTTCAGGGGGACACCGGGGAGCTGTTTTTT. Protein: CASSPPVQGDTGELFF.

A remark on this clone: The junction does not match germline at one end; this may be a read error. The chain is built from TRBV30 and TRBJ1-1, with 8 positions matching TRBD1. Germline CDR1 and CDR2: GTSNPN and SVGIG (reference sequence). CDR3 length: 13 amino acids. The CDR3 sequence: CAWSRQGNTGAFF. The CDR3 DNA sequence: TGTGCCTGGAGTCGACAGGGGAACACTGGAGCTTTCTTT.

V gene TRBV5-1 combines with J gene TRBJ2-5; 8 bases map to TRBD1. J lost 2 bases, V lost 4 bases, and 7 bases had no gene match. The CDR3 has 15 amino acids. Germline CDR1 is SGHRS and CDR2 is YFSETQ. The CDR3 DNA is TGCGCCAGCAGCCCCTGGACAGGGACTCAAGAGACCCAGTACTTC. Residues: CASSPWTGTQETQYF.

The V call is TRBV30, the J call TRBJ1-2, with 7 bases identical to TRBD1. The junction had 4 bases not matched to a gene; V was cut back by 8 bases and J by 4 bases. Germline CDR1 is GTSNPN and CDR2 is SVGIG (reference sequence). This CDR3 region has 11 residues. This chain's CDR3 is CARDSLYGYTF. In nucleotides, the CDR3 is TGTGCCCGGGACAGCCTCTATGGCTACACCTTC.

The chain uses TRBV28 and TRBJ1-1; D call uncertain. Between the trimmed V and J ends, which lost 3 bases and 7 bases, there was a span of 9 bases. CDR1 is MDHEN, CDR2 SYDVKM, per germline. The CDR3 contains 12 residues. For the CDR3, the DNA is TGTGCCAGCAGTTTGTCAGGATTTGAAGCTTTCTTT. Amino acids: CASSLSGFEAFF. The variable domain in full, completed from reference TRBV28 and TRBJ1-1, reads DVKVTQSSRYLVKRTGEKVFLECVQDMDHENMFWYRQDPGLGLRLIYFSYDVKMKEKGDIPEGYSVSREKKERFSLILESASTNQTSMYLCASSLSGFEAFFGQGTRLTVV.

This clone has only one observation. The rearrangement uses TRBV7-2 and TRBJ1-2, with a tentative D call TRBD1 (6 bases). V was clipped by 6 bases and J by 7 bases, with 18 bases between them. CDR1 and CDR2 from the germline V gene are SGHTA and FQGNSA. This CDR3 has 14 amino acids. The CDR3 loop is CASSRDNFWRGYTF. CDR3 coding DNA: TGTGCCAGCAGTCGGGACAATTTCTGGCGTGGCTACACCTTC.

This clone was detected once. The chain employs TRBV2 and TRBJ1-2; tentative D call: TRBD1 (6 bases). Trimming pared 5 bases from V and 4 bases from J, leaving 20 bases between. Germline CDR1 is SNHLY and CDR2 is FYNNEI. This CDR3 region has 16 residues. CDR3: CASSQQGFGLGYGYTF. CDR3 DNA: TGTGCCAGCAGTCAACAGGGTTTCGGTCTGGGCTATGGCTACACCTTC.